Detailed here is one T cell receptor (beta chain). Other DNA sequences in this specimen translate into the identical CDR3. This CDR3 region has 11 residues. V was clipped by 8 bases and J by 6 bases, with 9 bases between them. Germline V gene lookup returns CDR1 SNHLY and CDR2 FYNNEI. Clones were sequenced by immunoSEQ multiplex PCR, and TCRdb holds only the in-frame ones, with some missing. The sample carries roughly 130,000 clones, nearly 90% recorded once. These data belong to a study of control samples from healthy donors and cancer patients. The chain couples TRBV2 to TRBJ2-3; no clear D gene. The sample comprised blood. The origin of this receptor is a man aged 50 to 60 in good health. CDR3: CASSPLDTQYF. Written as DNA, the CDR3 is TGTGCCAGCTCTCCCCTGGATACGCAGTATTTT.